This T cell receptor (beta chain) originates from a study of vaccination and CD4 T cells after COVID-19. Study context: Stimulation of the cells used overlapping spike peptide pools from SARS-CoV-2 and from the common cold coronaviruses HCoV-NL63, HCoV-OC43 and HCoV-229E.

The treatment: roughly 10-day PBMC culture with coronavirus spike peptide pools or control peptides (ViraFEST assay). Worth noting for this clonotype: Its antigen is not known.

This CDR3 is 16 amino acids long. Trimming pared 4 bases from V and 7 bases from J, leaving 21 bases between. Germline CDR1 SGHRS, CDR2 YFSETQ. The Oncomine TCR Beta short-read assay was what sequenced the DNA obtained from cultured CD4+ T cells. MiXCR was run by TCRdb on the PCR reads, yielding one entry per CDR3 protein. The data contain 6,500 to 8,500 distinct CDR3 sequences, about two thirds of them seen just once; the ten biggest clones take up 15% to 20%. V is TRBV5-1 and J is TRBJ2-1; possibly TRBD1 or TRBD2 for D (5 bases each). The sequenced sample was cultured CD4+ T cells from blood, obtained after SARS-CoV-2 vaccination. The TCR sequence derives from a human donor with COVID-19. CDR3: CASSPGQIQRDNEQFF. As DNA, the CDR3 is TGCGCCAGCAGCCCTGGACAAATACAGAGGGATAATGAGCAGTTCTTC.